A single sample gave rise to the 27 T cell receptor beta chains below, sequenced in a study of shared clonotypes between healthy human individuals. The method was immunoSEQ multiplex PCR; TCRdb's version includes in-frame clones alone and lacks a portion of them. Found here are 2,500,000 or so clones, 85% to 95% of them singletons; the top ten hold under 0.15%. Sequenced sample: naive CD4+ T cells sorted from blood. Subset in this sample: CD45RA+ positively selected. The receptors shown here come from a man aged 18 to 30 in good health.

The J gene is TRBJ1-4, the V gene TRBV6-1; D is ambiguous. Trimming removed 6 bases at V and 7 bases at J, with 12 bases between. Germline V lookup: CDR1 MNHNS, CDR2 SASEGT. The CDR3 consists of 13 residues. CDR3 nucleotides: TGTGCCAGCAGCACGGGTGTGGGTGAAAAACTGTTTTTT. This sequence encodes CASSTGVGEKLFF.

The chain employs TRBV19 and TRBJ2-5; TRBD1 agrees at 8 bases. This CDR3 has 14 amino acids. CDR1 LNHDA and CDR2 SQIVND come from the germline V gene (reference sequence). After removal of 4 bases from V and 5 bases from J, the junction contained 6 bases not matched to a gene. In nucleotides, the CDR3 is TGTGCCAGTAGTAACAGGGGGGAAGGGGAGACCCAGTACTTC. Translated: CASSNRGEGETQYF.

The V gene is TRBV7-2, the J gene TRBJ2-3; the match to TRBD2 covers 7 bases. The CDR3 has 15 amino acids. The V segment lost 7 bases and the J segment 3 bases; nucleotides outside the gene matches: 10. Germline V gene data show CDR1 as SGHTA and CDR2 as FQGNSA. CDR3 residues: CASTFEGGRTDTQYF. CDR3 bases: TGTGCCAGCACCTTCGAGGGCGGGAGAACAGATACGCAGTATTTT.

This rearrangement joins TRBV10-3 to TRBJ2-7; D not resolved. The CDR3 covers 11 residues. CDR1 and CDR2 (germline): ENHRY, SYGVKD. V lost 1 base and J lost 5, with 3 bases in between. Written as DNA, the CDR3 is TGTGCCATCAGTGAGTATCACGAGCAGTACTTC. Translation gives CAISEYHEQYF.

The J gene is TRBJ2-1, the V gene TRBV11-2, with D possibly TRBD2 on 6 matching bases. V dropped 4 bases and J dropped 16 bases, with 17 bases sitting between them. CDR3 size: 12 residues. Per the germline V gene, CDR1 is SGHAT and CDR2 is FQNNGV. The CDR3 region is CASSSPTGGNFF. CDR3 DNA sequence: TGTGCCAGCAGCTCACCGACTGGCGGGAACTTCTTC.

CDR3 protein: CASSYQGSYQPQHF. The CDR3 region has the DNA TGTGCCAGCAGTTACCAAGGCAGTTATCAGCCCCAGCATTTT. The genes are TRBV6-6 and TRBJ1-5; D is unclear. Trimming pared 2 bases from V and 5 bases from J, leaving 10 bases between. CDR3 length: 14 amino acids. Germline loops: CDR1 MNHNY, CDR2 SVGAGI (reference sequence).

As concerns this clone: The same CDR3 arises from other DNA sequences in this sample as well. The V and J genes are TRBV6-5 and TRBJ2-7; D gene ambiguous. The CDR3 extends over 12 amino acids. Trimming removed 6 bases at V and 4 bases at J, with 10 bases between. Germline lookup yields CDR1 MNHEY and CDR2 SVGAGI. The CDR3 loop is CASSPAPYEQYF. Here the CDR3 DNA reads TGTGCCAGCAGCCCGGCTCCGTACGAGCAGTACTTC.

V usage is TRBV7-9 and J usage is TRBJ1-5; D is uncertain. The CDR3 is 12 amino acids. Germline CDR1 SEHNR, CDR2 FQNEAQ (reference sequence). Between the trimmed V and J ends, which lost 5 bases and 6 bases, there was a span of 8 bases. The CDR3 reads CASSRGGQPQHF. Written as DNA, the CDR3 is TGTGCCAGCAGCCGGGGAGGTCAGCCCCAGCATTTT.

V gene TRBV5-1 combines with J gene TRBJ2-3, with TRBD1 matching 9 bases. There are 15 residues in the CDR3. Unmatched junction bases numbered 2, after V lost 3 bases and J lost 0 bases. Germline-derived CDR1 and CDR2 are SGHRS and YFSETQ. The CDR3 protein is CASSSGTGSTDTQYF. Here the CDR3 DNA reads TGCGCCAGCAGCTCCGGGACAGGGAGCACAGATACGCAGTATTTT.

The chain couples TRBV29-1 to TRBJ2-1, with TRBD2 matching over 12 bases. The CDR3 sequence is 13 residues long. V shed 5 bases, J shed 10 bases, and the junction held 6 bases outside the gene matches. The germline gives CDR1 SQVTM, CDR2 ANQGSEA. The CDR3 DNA reads as TGCAGCGTTCTAGCGGGGGGGCCGACCGAGCAGTTCTTC. Its protein product is CSVLAGGPTEQFF.

The chain joins TRBV6-5 to TRBJ1-1; 8 bases map to TRBD1. CDR1 is MNHEY and CDR2 is SVGAGI in the germline V gene. V shed 4 bases and J 6 bases; nucleotides not matched to a gene: 7. CDR3 length equals 14 residues. The CDR3 sequence is CASSSPDRAAEAFF. The DNA for the CDR3 is TGTGCCAGCAGTTCCCCGGACAGGGCGGCTGAAGCTTTCTTT.

In this sample, this clone turned up once. V is TRBV4-2 and J is TRBJ2-4; 13 bases agree with TRBD2. Germline loops: CDR1 LGHNA, CDR2 YNFKEQ. Unmatched junction bases numbered 12, after V lost 2 bases and J lost 8 bases. CDR3 size: 18 residues. The CDR3, as DNA: TGTGCCAGCAGCCAACCCCCGGGACTAGCGGGGTTAAGGGACATTCAGTACTTC. Protein sequence: CASSQPPGLAGLRDIQYF.

The rearrangement links TRBV13 to TRBJ2-2; no clear D gene. Per the germline V gene, CDR1 is PRHDT and CDR2 is FYEKMQ (reference sequence). The CDR3 spans 16 residues. V was pared by 6 bases and J by 4 bases, with 18 bases between. Here the CDR3 reads CASRIPGLIGTGELFF. The CDR3 DNA is TGTGCCAGCAGAATACCCGGGTTAATAGGCACCGGGGAGCTGTTTTTT.

Of note for this clone: Other DNA sequences within the sample encode an identical CDR3. The chain is built from TRBV5-1 and TRBJ2-7; D is perhaps TRBD2 (5 bases). CDR1 and CDR2 (germline): SGHRS, YFSETQ. The ends were cut back, 4 bases at V and 0 bases at J, with 8 bases in the middle. CDR3 length: 13 amino acids. DNA of the CDR3: TGCGCCAGCAGCCGGGATCCCTCCTACGAGCAGTACTTC. This codes for CASSRDPSYEQYF.

This clone was observed once. Here the CDR3 DNA reads TGTGCCAGCTCACCAGCCGCGGTAAGCGGAAACACCATATATTTT. It codes for CASSPAAVSGNTIYF. This chain uses TRBV18 with TRBJ1-3; D unresolved. The germline gives CDR1 KGHSH, CDR2 LQKENI. This CDR3 is built from 15 residues. V was pared by 2 bases and J by 4 bases, with 12 bases between.

This clone occurred a few times. The chain is built from TRBV5-1 and TRBJ2-5, with TRBD1 matching 8 bases. This CDR3 comprises 13 residues. CDR1 is SGHRS, CDR2 YFSETQ, per germline. J gave up 5 bases and V 4 bases, and 4 bases lay outside the gene matches. The CDR3 here is CASSMGQAETQYF. The CDR3, as DNA: TGCGCCAGCAGCATGGGACAGGCGGAGACCCAGTACTTC.

V gene TRBV28 combines with J gene TRBJ2-7; 9 nucleotides align to TRBD2. The CDR3 length is 15 residues. Germline lookup yields CDR1 MDHEN and CDR2 SYDVKM. With V trimmed by 3 bases and J by 10 bases, 13 bases remained unmatched. Here the CDR3 DNA reads TGTGCCAGCAGTTTCGGTATAGCGGGAGTTTTGTTCCAGTACTTC. Encoded protein: CASSFGIAGVLFQYF.

This chain links TRBV18 with TRBJ2-3; D gene unclear. The CDR3 consists of 15 residues. With 0 bases removed from V and 5 bases from J, the gap between germline ends came to 12 bases. Germline loops: CDR1 KGHSH, CDR2 LQKENI. CDR3 amino acids: CASSPPVTEGDTQYF. CDR3 sequence (DNA): TGTGCCAGCTCACCACCAGTCACGGAAGGAGATACGCAGTATTTT.

About this clone itself: The same CDR3 arises from other DNA sequences in this sample as well. The chain carries TRBV5-6 and TRBJ2-7; D unresolved. Per the germline V gene, CDR1 is SGHDT and CDR2 is YYEEEE. Trimming took 0 bases from V and 6 from J, leaving 7 bases between them. The CDR3 runs 12 residues. CDR3 amino acids: CASSLAVGEQYF. The CDR3 bases are TGTGCCAGCAGCTTGGCCGTCGGCGAGCAGTACTTC. Full variable domain (remainder filled in from reference TRBV5-6 and TRBJ2-7): DAGVTQSPTHLIKTRGQQVTLRCSPKSGHDTVSWYQQALGQGPQFIFQYYEEEERQRGNFPDRFSGHQFPNYSSELNVNALLLGDSALYLCASSLAVGEQYFGPGTRLTVT.

The chain links TRBV7-6 to TRBJ2-1, with D unresolved. The CDR3 contains 11 residues. The ends were cut back, 5 bases at V and 10 bases at J, with 9 bases in the middle. Germline V lookup: CDR1 SGHVS, CDR2 FNYEAQ. This chain's CDR3 is CASSVSLEQFF. The CDR3 DNA is TGTGCCAGCAGCGTGTCCCTGGAGCAGTTCTTC.

The chain employs TRBV7-2 and TRBJ2-3; 14 bases fit TRBD2. J gave up 6 bases and V 3 bases, and 5 bases lay outside the gene matches. Germline V lookup: CDR1 SGHTA, CDR2 FQGNSA. The CDR3 consists of 16 residues. The CDR3 DNA follows: TGTGCCAGCAGCTTCGGGACTAGCGGGAGAGCGGATACGCAGTATTTT. Translating gives CASSFGTSGRADTQYF.

The chain is built from TRBV28 and TRBJ2-4, with D maybe TRBD1 (6 bases). Germline values: CDR1 MDHEN, CDR2 SYDVKM. V was pared by 4 bases and J by 5 bases, with 15 bases between. The CDR3 has 15 amino acids. CDR3 DNA sequence: TGTGCCAGCAGTTCCGACCAGGGGTCCCAAAACATTCAGTACTTC. This translates into CASSSDQGSQNIQYF.

The V call is TRBV7-2, the J call TRBJ1-3; D unresolved. This CDR3 contains 17 residues. V gave up 2 bases and J gave up 0 bases, with 14 bases separating them. Germline V lookup: CDR1 SGHTA, CDR2 FQGNSA. The CDR3 DNA reads TGTGCCAGCAGCTTATTGGGAACTGATCTCTCTGGAAACACCATATATTTT. Amino acids: CASSLLGTDLSGNTIYF.

This CDR3 reads CACAVNSPLHF. CDR3 bases: TGTGCCTGCGCAGTGAATTCACCCCTCCACTTT. The chain couples TRBV30 to TRBJ1-6; D remains unclear. V was clipped by 6 bases and J by 7 bases, with 7 bases between them. This CDR3 comprises 11 residues. The germline CDR1 and CDR2 sequences are GTSNPN and SVGIG (reference sequence).

This clone has more than one count but fewer than ten. For the CDR3, the DNA is TGTGCCAGCAGCGTAGCTTCGGGCCAATGGACTGAAGCTTTCTTT. Protein: CASSVASGQWTEAFF. The rearrangement uses TRBV9 and TRBJ1-1; D call uncertain. Germline CDR1 reads SGDLS; CDR2 reads YYNGEE. Between the trimmed V and J ends, which lost 0 bases and 5 bases, there was a span of 14 bases. The CDR3 sequence is 15 residues long.

The chain carries TRBV19 and TRBJ1-5; 9 bases are a match to TRBD1. The germline gives CDR1 LNHDA, CDR2 SQIVND (reference sequence). The CDR3 is 16 residues long. Germline trimming cut 4 bases from V and 3 bases from J; bases unmatched to any gene: 7. The CDR3 protein is CASSTTRDRVNQPQHF. CDR3 nucleotides: TGTGCCAGTAGTACTACACGGGACAGGGTCAATCAGCCCCAGCATTTT.

The rearrangement uses TRBV5-6 and TRBJ2-7; the D is unclear. The CDR3 spans 11 residues. V was shortened by 4 bases and J by 3 bases, with 5 bases between the two germline ends. Germline values: CDR1 SGHDT, CDR2 YYEEEE. This CDR3 is CASSNYYEQYF. The CDR3 DNA sequence: TGTGCCAGCAGCAATTACTACGAGCAGTACTTC. The entire variable domain, with the rest obtained from reference TRBV5-6 and TRBJ2-7, is as follows: DAGVTQSPTHLIKTRGQQVTLRCSPKSGHDTVSWYQQALGQGPQFIFQYYEEEERQRGNFPDRFSGHQFPNYSSELNVNALLLGDSALYLCASSNYYEQYFGPGTRLTVT.